These T cell receptor beta chains were read from a single sample in a study of cytomegalovirus exposure and HLA in healthy donors. Using immunoSEQ multiplex PCR, the repertoire was profiled, and TCRdb retains in-frame clones only, with some absent. Among 160,000 or so clones, around 81% were seen once, and the ten largest hold 4% to 5%. The sequenced sample was PBMCs. All receptors derive from a young woman in good health and CMV-seropositive. CDR3s include the opening cysteine and the closing phenylalanine or tryptophan. D genes are given only for firm matches. For some rows the clone size is stated as once, few or many, or as a class when expanded; others skip it.

J gene,V gene,clone size,D gene,CDR3 DNA,CDR3 protein
TRBJ2-1,TRBV6-6,NA,NA,TGTGCCAGCAGTCCGACCCCCGAGGATGAGCAGTTCTTC,CASSPTPEDEQFF
TRBJ1-2,TRBV5-8,NA,NA,TGTGCCAGCAGCCCTCGGGGTGGTTGGGGAATCGGCTATGGCTACACCTTC,CASSPRGGWGIGYGYTF
TRBJ2-5,TRBV5-6,NA,TRBD1,TGTGCCAGCAGCTTGGGGACAGGGGGTAAGACCCAGTACTTC,CASSLGTGGKTQYF
TRBJ1-1,TRBV18,NA,NA,TGTGCCAGCTCACCCCGGCCGCTAGACACTGAAGCTTTCTTT,CASSPRPLDTEAFF
TRBJ1-6,TRBV28,NA,NA,TGTGCCAGCAGTGGGAGAGAATATAATTCACCCCTCCACTTT,CASSGREYNSPLHF
TRBJ1-3,TRBV6-5,NA,TRBD1,TGTGCCGGCATGAGGGGGCCTGGAAACACCATATATTTT,CAGMRGPGNTIYF
TRBJ2-7,TRBV9,NA,NA,TGTGCCAGCAGCCCCGACCCCGGGAACTACGAGCAGTACTTC,CASSPDPGNYEQYF
TRBJ2-7,TRBV14,NA,NA,TGTGCCAGCACCCCGGGGGACCCGAGGTACGAGCAGTACTTC,CASTPGDPRYEQYF
TRBJ2-7,TRBV5-4,NA,TRBD1,TGTGCCAGCAGCTCGGGAACAGGGGGCTACGAGCAGTACTTC,CASSSGTGGYEQYF
TRBJ2-5,TRBV10-1,NA,NA,TGCGCCAGCAGCGCCAATAGGGGTGGGCAAGAGACCCAGTACTTC,CASSANRGGQETQYF
TRBJ2-5,TRBV6-6,NA,TRBD2,TGTGCCAGCAGTGAGGCGACTAGCGGGGGAGAGACCCAGTACTTC,CASSEATSGGETQYF
TRBJ2-7,TRBV2,few,NA,TGTGCCAGCAGCGACTATACCGGCGAGCAGTACTTC,CASSDYTGEQYF
TRBJ1-1,TRBV4-1,few,NA,TGCGCCAGCAGCCGGATGTGGGGGCTTGGTACTGAAGCTTTCTTT,CASSRMWGLGTEAFF
TRBJ2-5,TRBV7-9,NA,NA,TGTGCCAGCAGCTTAGTATCAGGGGTAGAGACCCAGTACTTC,CASSLVSGVETQYF
TRBJ1-2,TRBV10-3,NA,NA,TGTGCCATCAGTTTAGGGGGGAGGGGCGACTATGGCTACACCTTC,CAISLGGRGDYGYTF
TRBJ2-7,TRBV5-1,once,NA,TGCGCCAGCAGCTGGCGGACAGATACCTACGAGCAGTACTTC,CASSWRTDTYEQYF
TRBJ2-2,TRBV9,few,TRBD2,TGTGCCAGCAGCGTAGGCGGGGGGGTTACCGGGGAGCTGTTTTTT,CASSVGGGVTGELFF
TRBJ2-5,TRBV5-4,NA,TRBD1,TGTGCCAGCAGCTCGGACAGGGGGCAAGAGACCCAGTACTTC,CASSSDRGQETQYF
TRBJ1-2,TRBV11-2,NA,TRBD1,TGTGCCAGCAGCTCACCGAGGGGGACAGGGAATAACTATGGCTACACCTTC,CASSSPRGTGNNYGYTF
TRBJ2-2,TRBV28,few,TRBD1,TGTGCCAGCAGTCGCCCGGTACAGGGGGCGATCGGGGAGCTGTTTTTT,CASSRPVQGAIGELFF
TRBJ1-2,TRBV19,few,NA,TGTGCCGCCTATTCGGGGGGTTTTTTTGGCTACACCTTC,CAAYSGGFFGYTF
TRBJ1-1,TRBV19,NA,NA,TGTGCCAGTAGTAACGTAGACACTGAAGCTTTCTTT,CASSNVDTEAFF
TRBJ1-3,TRBV11-2,NA,NA,TGTGCCAGCAGCTTATCGAGCTTCTCTGGAAACACCATATATTTT,CASSLSSFSGNTIYF
TRBJ2-4,TRBV15,NA,TRBD1,TGTGCCACCAGCAGAGCTGGACAGGGGAAAAAAAACATTCAGTACTTC,CATSRAGQGKKNIQYF
TRBJ1-2,TRBV6-4,NA,NA,TGTGCCAGCACCGAGGGCGGGAAAGGCTACACCTTC,CASTEGGKGYTF
TRBJ2-3,TRBV7-8,NA,NA,TGTGCCAGCAGCTTAGGTGGCTCCCTAGGCACAGATACGCAGTATTTT,CASSLGGSLGTDTQYF
TRBJ1-2,TRBV6-1,NA,NA,TGTGCCAGCCGGGGAGGTGGTGATAACTATGGCTACACCTTC,CASRGGGDNYGYTF
TRBJ1-6,TRBV21-1,NA,NA,TGTGCCAGCAGCGTAACGACGACAGGGACAGGGGTTACCCAAAACTCACCCCTCCACTTT,CASSVTTTGTGVTQNSPLHF
TRBJ1-6,TRBV19,NA,NA,TGTGCCAGTAGTGCCCGGGTTGGTAATTCACCCCTCCACTTT,CASSARVGNSPLHF
TRBJ1-6,TRBV30,few,TRBD1,TGTGCCTGGAGCGCGGGACAGGATAATTCACCCCTCCACTTT,CAWSAGQDNSPLHF
TRBJ2-1,TRBV28,NA,TRBD2,TGTGCCAGCAGTCAAGCTAGCGGGGGCAATGAGCAGTTCTTC,CASSQASGGNEQFF
TRBJ2-7,TRBV5-1,NA,NA,TGCGCCAGCAGCTTGAAGGACAGCCACTACGAGCAGTACTTC,CASSLKDSHYEQYF
TRBJ2-7,TRBV27,NA,NA,TGTGCCAGCAGTTCCGAGAGGGGGTCTTGGTACGAGCAGTACTTC,CASSSERGSWYEQYF
TRBJ2-3,TRBV6-1,once,NA,TGTGCCAGCAGTGAAGAGGTCCTAGCATTGGATACGCAGTATTTT,CASSEEVLALDTQYF
TRBJ1-1,TRBV7-8,NA,NA,TGTGCCAGCAGCTTACCCCCGGGAGGTAGGACTGAAGCTTTCTTT,CASSLPPGGRTEAFF
TRBJ1-1,TRBV15,once,TRBD1,TGTGCCACCAGCAGAGTACCAGGGGGAAGGACTGAAGCTTTCTTT,CATSRVPGGRTEAFF
TRBJ1-6,TRBV5-1,once,NA,TGCGCCAGCAGCGGGACTGGAAATTCACCCCTCCACTTT,CASSGTGNSPLHF
TRBJ1-2,TRBV10-3,NA,NA,TGTGCCACAGGGGAGACTGGCTACACCTTC,CATGETGYTF
TRBJ1-2,TRBV18,NA,TRBD1,TGTGCCAGCTCCCAACTGGGACAGACCTATGGCTACACCTTC,CASSQLGQTYGYTF
TRBJ1-2,TRBV18,NA,TRBD1,TGTGCCAGCTCAGCGCCTCAAATACAGGGGCCCCCTATAGGCTACACCTTC,CASSAPQIQGPPIGYTF
TRBJ1-2,TRBV5-1,NA,NA,TGCGCCAGCAGCTTAGACGGGATTAACTATGGCTACACCTTC,CASSLDGINYGYTF
TRBJ1-5,TRBV2,NA,TRBD1,TGTGCCAGCAGTGAAACCAGGGGGCCCAATCAGCCCCAGCATTTT,CASSETRGPNQPQHF
TRBJ2-1,TRBV4-2,NA,TRBD1,TGTGCCAGCAGCCAAGTCCAGGGGGCGACCTACAATGAGCAGTTCTTC,CASSQVQGATYNEQFF
TRBJ2-5,TRBV7-9,NA,NA,TGTGCCAGCAGCTCGGAGACAGAAGAGACCCAGTACTTC,CASSSETEETQYF
TRBJ1-1,TRBV29-1,NA,NA,TGCAGCGTCACCCCCTCACGGTTGACTGAAGCTTTCTTT,CSVTPSRLTEAFF
TRBJ2-5,TRBV19,once,TRBD1,TGTGCCAGTTCCCCGGGACAGCAAGAGACCCAGTACTTC,CASSPGQQETQYF
TRBJ1-4,TRBV6-1,once,NA,TGTGCCAGCCGCTACAGGGTTAATGAAAAACTGTTTTTT,CASRYRVNEKLFF
TRBJ2-2,TRBV7-2,NA,NA,TGTGCCAGCAGCTTAACTGGACAGACCGGGGAGCTGTTTTTT,CASSLTGQTGELFF
TRBJ2-7,TRBV5-8,NA,TRBD2,TGTGCCAGCAGCTTTTCGGGTGCGGGAGCCTACGAGCAGTACTTC,CASSFSGAGAYEQYF
TRBJ1-5,TRBV4-3,NA,TRBD1,TGCGCCAGCAGCCAAGGAACAGGGGGAGTGGGGCAGCCCCAGCATTTT,CASSQGTGGVGQPQHF
TRBJ2-7,TRBV30,NA,NA,TGTGCCTACAACCGGGGTCGGGACTACGAGCAGTACTTC,CAYNRGRDYEQYF
TRBJ1-2,TRBV21-1,NA,NA,TGTGCCAGCAGCAAAGTCGTCAGGGTTAACTATGGCTACACCTTC,CASSKVVRVNYGYTF
TRBJ2-2,TRBV7-2,NA,NA,TGTGCCAGCAGCCGACAGTCACTGACCGGGGAGCTGTTTTTT,CASSRQSLTGELFF
TRBJ2-3,TRBV5-1,NA,TRBD2,TGCGCCAGCAGCTTGGTCCTAGCGGGGGGTCAAGGTACGCAGTATTTT,CASSLVLAGGQGTQYF
TRBJ2-7,TRBV6-4,NA,TRBD2,TGTGCCAGAGGGACTAGCTGGGCCTACGAGCAGTACTTC,CARGTSWAYEQYF
TRBJ2-4,TRBV30,NA,NA,TGTGCCTGGAGTGTACAGTTTCAAAACATTCAGTACTTC,CAWSVQFQNIQYF
TRBJ1-1,TRBV7-9,NA,NA,TGTGCCAGCAGCCCACAGGGGAACACTGAAGCTTTCTTT,CASSPQGNTEAFF
TRBJ1-2,TRBV5-6,NA,NA,TGTGCCAGCAGCTCCGGACAGAACTATGGCTACACCTTC,CASSSGQNYGYTF
TRBJ2-2,TRBV5-1,NA,TRBD1,TGCGCCAGCAGCTTGGGGGACAGGGTCAGGTCCGGGGAGCTGTTTTTT,CASSLGDRVRSGELFF